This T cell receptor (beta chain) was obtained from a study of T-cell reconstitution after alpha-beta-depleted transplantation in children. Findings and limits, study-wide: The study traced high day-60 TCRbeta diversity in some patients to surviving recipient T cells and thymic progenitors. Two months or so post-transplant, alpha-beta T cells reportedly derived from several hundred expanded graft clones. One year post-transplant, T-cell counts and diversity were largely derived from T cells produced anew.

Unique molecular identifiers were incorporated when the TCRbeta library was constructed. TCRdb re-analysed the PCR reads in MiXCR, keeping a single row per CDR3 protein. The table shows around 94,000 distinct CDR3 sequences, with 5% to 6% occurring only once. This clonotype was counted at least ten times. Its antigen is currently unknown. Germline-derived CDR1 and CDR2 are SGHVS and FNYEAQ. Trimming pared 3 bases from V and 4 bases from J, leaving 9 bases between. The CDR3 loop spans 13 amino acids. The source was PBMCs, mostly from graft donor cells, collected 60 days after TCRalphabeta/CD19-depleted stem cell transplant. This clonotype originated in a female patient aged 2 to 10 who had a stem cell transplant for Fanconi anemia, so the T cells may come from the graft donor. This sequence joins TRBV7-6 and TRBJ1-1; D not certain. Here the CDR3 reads CASSLKKGTEAFF. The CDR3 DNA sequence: TGTGCCAGCAGCTTGAAAAAGGGCACTGAAGCTTTCTTT.